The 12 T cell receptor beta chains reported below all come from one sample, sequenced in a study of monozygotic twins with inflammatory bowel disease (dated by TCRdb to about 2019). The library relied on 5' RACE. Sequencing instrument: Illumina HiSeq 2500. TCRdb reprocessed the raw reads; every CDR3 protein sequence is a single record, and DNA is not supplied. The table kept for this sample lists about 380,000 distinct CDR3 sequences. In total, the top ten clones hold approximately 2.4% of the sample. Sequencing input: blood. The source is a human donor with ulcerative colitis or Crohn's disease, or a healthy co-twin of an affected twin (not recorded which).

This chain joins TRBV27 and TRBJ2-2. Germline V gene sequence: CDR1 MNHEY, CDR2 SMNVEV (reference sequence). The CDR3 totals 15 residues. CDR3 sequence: CASSLSTVRGGELFF.

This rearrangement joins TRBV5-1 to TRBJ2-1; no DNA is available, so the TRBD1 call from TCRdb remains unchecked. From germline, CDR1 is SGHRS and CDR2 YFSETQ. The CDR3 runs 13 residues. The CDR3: CASNEGDYNEQFF.

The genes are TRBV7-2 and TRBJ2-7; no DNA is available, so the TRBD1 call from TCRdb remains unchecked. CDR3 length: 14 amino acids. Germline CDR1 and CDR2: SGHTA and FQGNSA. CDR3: CASTNVPLQYEQYF. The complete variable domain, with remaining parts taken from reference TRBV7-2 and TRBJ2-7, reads GAGVSQSPSNKVTEKGKDVELRCDPISGHTALYWYRQSLGQGLEFLIYFQGNSAPDKSGLPSDRFSAERTGGSVSTLTIQRTQQEDSAVYLCASTNVPLQYEQYFGPGTRLTVT.

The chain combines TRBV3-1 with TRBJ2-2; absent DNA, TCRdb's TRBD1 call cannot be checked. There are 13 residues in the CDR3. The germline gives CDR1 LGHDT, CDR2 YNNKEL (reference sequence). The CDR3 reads CASSRGHTGELFF.

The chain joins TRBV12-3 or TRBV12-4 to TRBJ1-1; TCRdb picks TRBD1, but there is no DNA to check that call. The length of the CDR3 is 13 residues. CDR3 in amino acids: CASSFPGNTKAFF.

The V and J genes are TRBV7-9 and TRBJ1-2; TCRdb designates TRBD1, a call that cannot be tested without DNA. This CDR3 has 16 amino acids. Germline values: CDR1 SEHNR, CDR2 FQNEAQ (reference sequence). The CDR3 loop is CASSPLGQGRPEGYTF.

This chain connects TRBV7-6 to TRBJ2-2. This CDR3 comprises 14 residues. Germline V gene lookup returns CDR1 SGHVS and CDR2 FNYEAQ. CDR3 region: CASSLATTSGELFF.

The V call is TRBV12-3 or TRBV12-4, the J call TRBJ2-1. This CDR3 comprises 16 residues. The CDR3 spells CASSPIRNRVYNEQFF.

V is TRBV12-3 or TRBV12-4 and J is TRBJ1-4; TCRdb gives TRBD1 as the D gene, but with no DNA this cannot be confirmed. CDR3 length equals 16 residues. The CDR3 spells CASSSPDSPTNEKLFF.

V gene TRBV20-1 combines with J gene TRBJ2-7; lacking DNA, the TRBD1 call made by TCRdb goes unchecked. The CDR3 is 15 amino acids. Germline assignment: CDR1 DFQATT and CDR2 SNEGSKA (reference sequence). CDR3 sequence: CSARDSGTGGNEQYF.

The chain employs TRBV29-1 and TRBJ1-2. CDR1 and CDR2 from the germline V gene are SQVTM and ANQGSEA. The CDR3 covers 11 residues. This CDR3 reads CSVQVNYGYTF.

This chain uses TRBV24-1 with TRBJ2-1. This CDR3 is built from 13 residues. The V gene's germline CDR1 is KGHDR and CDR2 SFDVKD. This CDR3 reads CATSEGPSNEQFF.